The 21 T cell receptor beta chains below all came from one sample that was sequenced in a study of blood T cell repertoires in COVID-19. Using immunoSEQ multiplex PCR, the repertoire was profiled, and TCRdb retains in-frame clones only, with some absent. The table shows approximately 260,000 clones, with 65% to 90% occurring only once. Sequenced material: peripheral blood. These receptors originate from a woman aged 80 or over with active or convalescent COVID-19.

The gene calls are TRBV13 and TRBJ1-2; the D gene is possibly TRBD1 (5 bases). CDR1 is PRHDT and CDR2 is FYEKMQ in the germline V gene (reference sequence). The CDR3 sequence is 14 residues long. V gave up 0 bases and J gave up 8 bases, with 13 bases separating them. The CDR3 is CASSLGLRDSGYTF. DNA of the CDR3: TGTGCCAGCAGCTTAGGCCTCAGGGACTCGGGCTACACCTTC.

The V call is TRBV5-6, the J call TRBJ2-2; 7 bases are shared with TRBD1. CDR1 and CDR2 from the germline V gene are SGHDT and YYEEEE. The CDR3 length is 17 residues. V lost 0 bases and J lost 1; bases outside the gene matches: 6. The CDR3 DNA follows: TGTGCCAGCAGCTTGGTTGCTTACAGGGGGAACACCGGGGAGCTGTTTTTT. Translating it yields CASSLVAYRGNTGELFF.

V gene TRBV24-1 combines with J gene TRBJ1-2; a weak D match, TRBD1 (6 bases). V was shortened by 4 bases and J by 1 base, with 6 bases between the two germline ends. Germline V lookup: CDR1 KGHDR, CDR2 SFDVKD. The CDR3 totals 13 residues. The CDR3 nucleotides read TGTGCCACCAGTGAAGGGGGTAACTATGGCTACACCTTC. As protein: CATSEGGNYGYTF.

The CDR3 region is CASKKSENTEAFF. Here the CDR3 DNA reads TGTGCCAGCAAGAAGTCAGAGAACACTGAAGCTTTCTTT. The rearrangement joins TRBV2 to TRBJ1-1; no firm D call. Deletions cut 7 bases from V and 1 base from J, with 10 bases between. Germline V lookup: CDR1 SNHLY, CDR2 FYNNEI. The CDR3 length is 13 residues. Using reference TRBV2 and TRBJ1-1 for the parts outside the CDR3, the full variable domain is EPEVTQTPSHQVTQMGQEVILRCVPISNHLYFYWYRQILGQKVEFLVSFYNNEISEKSEIFDDQFSVERPDGSNFTLKIRSTKLEDSAMYFCASKKSENTEAFFGQGTRLTVV.

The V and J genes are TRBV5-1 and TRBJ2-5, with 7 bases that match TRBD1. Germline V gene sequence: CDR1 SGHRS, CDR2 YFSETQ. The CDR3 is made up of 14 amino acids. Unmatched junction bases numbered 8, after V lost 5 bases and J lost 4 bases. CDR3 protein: CASRSVTGVETQYF. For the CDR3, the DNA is TGCGCCAGCAGATCCGTAACAGGGGTAGAGACCCAGTACTTC. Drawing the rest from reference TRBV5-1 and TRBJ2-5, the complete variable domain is KAGVTQTPRYLIKTRGQQVTLSCSPISGHRSVSWYQQTPGQGLQFLFEYFSETQRNKGNFPGRFSGRQFSNSRSEMNVSTLELGDSALYLCASRSVTGVETQYFGPGTRLLVL.

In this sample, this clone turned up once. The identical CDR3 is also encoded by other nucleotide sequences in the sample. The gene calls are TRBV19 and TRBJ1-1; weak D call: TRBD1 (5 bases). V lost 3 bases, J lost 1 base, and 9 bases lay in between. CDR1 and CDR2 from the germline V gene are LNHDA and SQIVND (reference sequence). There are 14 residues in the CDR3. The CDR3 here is CASSIQGANTEAFF. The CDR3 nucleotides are TGTGCCAGTAGTATCCAAGGGGCGAACACTGAAGCTTTCTTT.

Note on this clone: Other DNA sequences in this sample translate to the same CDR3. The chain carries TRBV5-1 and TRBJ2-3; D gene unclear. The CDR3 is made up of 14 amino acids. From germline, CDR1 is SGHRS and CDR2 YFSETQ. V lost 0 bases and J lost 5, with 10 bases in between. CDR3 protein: CASSLGSGRDTQYF. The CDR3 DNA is TGCGCCAGCAGCTTGGGGAGTGGCCGAGATACGCAGTATTTT. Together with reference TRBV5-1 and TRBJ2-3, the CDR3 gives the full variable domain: KAGVTQTPRYLIKTRGQQVTLSCSPISGHRSVSWYQQTPGQGLQFLFEYFSETQRNKGNFPGRFSGRQFSNSRSEMNVSTLELGDSALYLCASSLGSGRDTQYFGPGTRLTVL.

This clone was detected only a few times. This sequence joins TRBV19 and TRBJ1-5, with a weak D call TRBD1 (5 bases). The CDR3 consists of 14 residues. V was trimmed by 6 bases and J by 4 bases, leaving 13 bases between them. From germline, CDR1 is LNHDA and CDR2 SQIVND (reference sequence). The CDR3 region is CASRLGQGNQPQHF. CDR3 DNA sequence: TGTGCCAGTAGATTAGGGCAGGGAAATCAGCCCCAGCATTTT.

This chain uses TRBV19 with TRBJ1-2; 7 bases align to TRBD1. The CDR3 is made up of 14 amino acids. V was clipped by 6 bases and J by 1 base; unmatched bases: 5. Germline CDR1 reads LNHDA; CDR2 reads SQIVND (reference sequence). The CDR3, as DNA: TGTGCCAGTAGACAGGGGACAGATAACTATGGCTACACCTTC. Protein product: CASRQGTDNYGYTF.

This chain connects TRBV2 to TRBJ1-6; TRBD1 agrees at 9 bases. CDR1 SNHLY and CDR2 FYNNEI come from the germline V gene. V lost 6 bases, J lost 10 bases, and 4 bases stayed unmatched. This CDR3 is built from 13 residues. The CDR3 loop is CASRGTGRSPLHF. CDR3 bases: TGTGCCAGCAGGGGGACAGGGCGCTCACCCCTCCACTTT. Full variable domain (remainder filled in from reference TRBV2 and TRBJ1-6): EPEVTQTPSHQVTQMGQEVILRCVPISNHLYFYWYRQILGQKVEFLVSFYNNEISEKSEIFDDQFSVERPDGSNFTLKIRSTKLEDSAMYFCASRGTGRSPLHFGNGTRLTVT.

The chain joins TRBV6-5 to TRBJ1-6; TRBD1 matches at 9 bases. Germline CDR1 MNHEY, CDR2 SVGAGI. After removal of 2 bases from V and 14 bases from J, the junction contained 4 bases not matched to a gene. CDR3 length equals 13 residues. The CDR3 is CASSYGQGITLHF. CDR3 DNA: TGTGCCAGCAGTTACGGACAGGGGATCACCCTCCACTTT.

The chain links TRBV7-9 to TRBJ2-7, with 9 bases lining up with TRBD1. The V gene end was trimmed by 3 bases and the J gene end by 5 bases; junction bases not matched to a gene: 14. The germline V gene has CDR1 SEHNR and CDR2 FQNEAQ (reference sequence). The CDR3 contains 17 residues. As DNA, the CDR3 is TGTGCCAGCAGCTTCCTCCAAACCGGGACAGGGTCTCACGAGCAGTACTTC. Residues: CASSFLQTGTGSHEQYF.

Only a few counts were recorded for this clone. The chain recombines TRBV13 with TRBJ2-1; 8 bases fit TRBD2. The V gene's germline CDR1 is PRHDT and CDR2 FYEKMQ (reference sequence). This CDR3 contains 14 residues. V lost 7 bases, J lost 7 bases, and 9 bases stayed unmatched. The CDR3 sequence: CASTGGAFQNEQFF. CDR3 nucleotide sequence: TGTGCCAGCACCGGGGGGGCATTTCAGAATGAGCAGTTCTTC. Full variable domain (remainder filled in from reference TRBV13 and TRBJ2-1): AAGVIQSPRHLIKEKRETATLKCYPIPRHDTVYWYQQGPGQDPQFLISFYEKMQSDKGSIPDRFSAQQFSDYHSELNMSSLELGDSALYFCASTGGAFQNEQFFGPGTRLTVL.

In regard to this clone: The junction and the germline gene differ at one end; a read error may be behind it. The CDR3, as DNA: TGCAGCGTTGGGGCTCGGACATCCGACGATAAGCAGTATTTT. This gives the protein CSVGARTSDDKQYF. The chain joins TRBV29-1 to TRBJ2-3; D is perhaps TRBD1 (5 bases). This CDR3 contains 14 residues. CDR1 SQVTM and CDR2 ANQGSEA come from the germline V gene.

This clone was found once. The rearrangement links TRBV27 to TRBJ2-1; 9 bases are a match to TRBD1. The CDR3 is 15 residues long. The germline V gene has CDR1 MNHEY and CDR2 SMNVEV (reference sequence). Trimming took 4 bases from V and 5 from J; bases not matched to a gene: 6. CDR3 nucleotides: TGTGCCAGCAGTTCCCGGGACAGGGTAGACAATGAGCAGTTCTTC. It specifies CASSSRDRVDNEQFF.

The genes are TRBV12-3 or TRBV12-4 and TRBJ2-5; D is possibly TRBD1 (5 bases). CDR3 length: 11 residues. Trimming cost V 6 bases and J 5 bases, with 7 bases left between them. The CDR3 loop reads CASSPGETQYF. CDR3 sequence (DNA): TGTGCCAGCAGCCCAGGGGAGACCCAGTACTTC.

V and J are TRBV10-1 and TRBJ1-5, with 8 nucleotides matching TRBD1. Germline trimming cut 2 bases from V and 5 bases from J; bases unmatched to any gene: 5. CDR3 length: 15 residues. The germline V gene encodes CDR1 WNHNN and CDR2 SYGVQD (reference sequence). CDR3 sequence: CASSEVDRGYQPQHF. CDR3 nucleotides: TGCGCCAGCAGTGAGGTTGACAGGGGTTATCAGCCCCAGCATTTT.

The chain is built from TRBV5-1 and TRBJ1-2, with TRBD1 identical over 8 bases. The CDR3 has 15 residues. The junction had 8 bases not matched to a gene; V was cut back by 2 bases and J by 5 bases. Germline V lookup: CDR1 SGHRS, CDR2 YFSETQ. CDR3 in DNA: TGCGCCAGCAGCTTAGGACAGGGCTTAACTTATGGCTACACCTTC. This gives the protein CASSLGQGLTYGYTF.

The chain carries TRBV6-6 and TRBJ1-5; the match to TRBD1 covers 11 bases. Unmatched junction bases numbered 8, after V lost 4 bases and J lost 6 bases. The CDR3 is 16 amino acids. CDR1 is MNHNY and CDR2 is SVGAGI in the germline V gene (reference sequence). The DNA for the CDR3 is TGTGCCAGCAGTTCCCCGGACAGGGGGCATGGTCAGCCCCAGCATTTT. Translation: CASSSPDRGHGQPQHF.

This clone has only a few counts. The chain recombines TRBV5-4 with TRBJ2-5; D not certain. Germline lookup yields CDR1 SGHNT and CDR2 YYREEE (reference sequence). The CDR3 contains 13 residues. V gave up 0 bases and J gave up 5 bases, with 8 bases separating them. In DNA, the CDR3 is TGTGCCAGCAGCTTGGACCACCGGGAGACCCAGTACTTC. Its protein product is CASSLDHRETQYF.

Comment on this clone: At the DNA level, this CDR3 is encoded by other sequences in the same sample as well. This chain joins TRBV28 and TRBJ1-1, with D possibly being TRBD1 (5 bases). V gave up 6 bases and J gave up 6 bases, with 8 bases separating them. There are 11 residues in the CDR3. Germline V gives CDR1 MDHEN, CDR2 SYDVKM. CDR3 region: CASSLGPEAFF. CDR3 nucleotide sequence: TGTGCCAGCAGCTTGGGGCCTGAAGCTTTCTTT.